The source of this T cell receptor (beta chain) is a study of shared clonotypes between healthy human individuals. Background on the study: A couple of female and a few male donors aged 18 to 49 were enrolled. Study conclusions and caveats: The small donor group covered limited genetic and exposure diversity.

Every subset's genomic DNA went evenly onto several immunoSEQ plates. The sequencing of unsorted PBMC DNA took place on ten immunoSEQ deep assay plates. This table comes from immunoSEQ multiplex PCR, and its TCRdb copy is limited to in-frame clones, with some not included. The table includes fewer than 600,000 clones, about four fifths detected once. CDR1 SGDLS and CDR2 YYNGEE come from the germline V gene. This CDR3 is built from 16 residues. Germline trimming cut 1 base from V and 1 base from J; bases unmatched to any gene: 6. In regard to this clone: Its antigen is not identified.

The sequence came from a woman aged 40 to 50 in good health. Some clones in this sample may be carry-over from other donors' samples. Sequencing was done on a sample of PBMCs. This chain links TRBV9 with TRBJ2-3; 7 bases are a match to TRBD2. The CDR3 coding sequence is TGTGCCAGCAGCGTATTTCAGGGAGGGGGCACAGATACGCAGTATTTT. Protein: CASSVFQGGGTDTQYF. Full variable domain (outside the CDR3, taken from reference TRBV9 and TRBJ2-3): DSGVTQTPKHLITATGQRVTLRCSPRSGDLSVYWYQQSLDQGLQFLIQYYNGEERAKGNILERFSAQQFPDLHSELNLSSLELGDSALYFCASSVFQGGGTDTQYFGPGTRLTVL.